The 11 T cell receptor beta chains presented below share a single source sample, sequenced in a study of OX40 agonist ivuxolimab in advanced cancers. The table came from immunoSEQ multiplex PCR; TCRdb's copy has only in-frame clones and leaves some out. The sample has about 40,000 clones; roughly 84% are singletons. The sequencing used CD4+ or CD8+ T cells sorted from blood, collected in a trial of the OX40 agonist ivuxolimab. Source of these receptors: an adult with an advanced solid tumor such as melanoma, head and neck, liver or kidney cancer.

V is TRBV5-1 and J is TRBJ2-7, with 7 positions matching TRBD2. CDR1 and CDR2 from the germline V gene are SGHRS and YFSETQ. The V segment lost 0 bases and the J segment 4 bases; nucleotides outside the gene matches: 4. There are 14 residues in the CDR3. CDR3 coding DNA: TGCGCCAGCAGCTTGGGGGGAGGGTTATACGAGCAGTACTTC. Translation gives CASSLGGGLYEQYF.

The chain links TRBV9 to TRBJ2-5, with 9 nucleotides matching TRBD1. Unmatched junction bases numbered 12, after V lost 4 bases and J lost 8 bases. The CDR3 runs to 15 residues. In germline, CDR1 is SGDLS, CDR2 YYNGEE. CDR3 in amino acids: CASSSPDRGDDTQYF. DNA for the CDR3: TGTGCCAGCAGCTCCCCGGACAGGGGAGACGATACCCAGTACTTC.

The chain is built from TRBV9 and TRBJ2-3, with D possibly matching TRBD2 (5 bases). CDR3 size: 12 residues. Germline V gene data show CDR1 as SGDLS and CDR2 as YYNGEE. Trimming removed 0 bases at V and 6 bases at J, with 5 bases between. In nucleotides, the CDR3 is TGTGCCAGCAGCGTAGGAGGGGATACGCAGTATTTT. This gives the protein CASSVGGDTQYF. The entire variable domain, with the rest obtained from reference TRBV9 and TRBJ2-3, is as follows: DSGVTQTPKHLITATGQRVTLRCSPRSGDLSVYWYQQSLDQGLQFLIQYYNGEERAKGNILERFSAQQFPDLHSELNLSSLELGDSALYFCASSVGGDTQYFGPGTRLTVL.

The chain recombines TRBV6-5 with TRBJ1-1; D possibly corresponds to TRBD1 (6 bases). Germline loops: CDR1 MNHEY, CDR2 SVGAGI. This CDR3 is 13 amino acids long. V was shortened by 8 bases and J by 11 bases, with 21 bases between the two germline ends. CDR3 in amino acids: CASGPVQGNGAFF. In DNA, the CDR3 is TGTGCCAGCGGCCCAGTCCAGGGGAATGGGGCTTTCTTT.

The chain recombines TRBV12-5 with TRBJ2-1; possibly TRBD2 for D (5 bases). Looked up from germline, CDR1 is LGHNT and CDR2 is FRNRAP. Trimming removed 3 bases at V and 8 bases at J, with 17 bases between. The CDR3 extends over 15 amino acids. In DNA form, the CDR3 reads TGTGCTAGTGGTTTCTCAGAGCGGAATTCGGATGAGCAGTTCTTC. Its translation: CASGFSERNSDEQFF.

The V call is TRBV20-1, the J call TRBJ2-3; D is unclear. The CDR3 runs 11 residues. Trimming pared 6 bases from V and 11 bases from J, leaving 15 bases between. Germline values: CDR1 DFQATT, CDR2 SNEGSKA (reference sequence). In nucleotides, the CDR3 is TGCAGTGCGCCGGACGGGCTGGAGCAGTATTTT. It translates to CSAPDGLEQYF.

This chain connects TRBV7-9 to TRBJ2-5; tentatively, D is TRBD1 (6 bases). The CDR3 covers 14 residues. Trimming stripped 6 bases from V and 2 bases from J, with 13 bases between. Germline CDR1 reads SEHNR; CDR2 reads FQNEAQ (reference sequence). In DNA form, the CDR3 reads TGTGCCAGCAGGTACCCAGGGGTACAAGAGACCCAGTACTTC. Translating it yields CASRYPGVQETQYF.

The V call is TRBV9, the J call TRBJ1-2; D may be TRBD1 (5 bases). Trimming shortened V by 4 bases and J by 5 bases, and 18 bases separated the two germline ends. This CDR3 has 15 amino acids. Per the germline V gene, CDR1 is SGDLS and CDR2 is YYNGEE. CDR3 DNA sequence: TGTGCCAGCAGCCCTAACGACAGCCCAGGGTATGGCTACACCTTC. Translating it yields CASSPNDSPGYGYTF.

This rearrangement joins TRBV29-1 to TRBJ2-2; D call uncertain. Trimming shortened V by 4 bases and J by 5 bases, and 8 bases separated the two germline ends. Germline V gives CDR1 SQVTM, CDR2 ANQGSEA. The CDR3 is 12 amino acids. Here the CDR3 reads CSVGLETGELFF. The CDR3 nucleotides read TGCAGCGTTGGGCTTGAAACCGGGGAGCTGTTTTTT.

V is TRBV5-4 and J is TRBJ2-7; maybe TRBD1 (7 bases). Germline-derived CDR1 and CDR2 are SGHNT and YYREEE (reference sequence). The V end was cut by 1 base, the J end by 3 bases, with 17 bases between. The CDR3 covers 16 residues. The CDR3 reads CASSLRGRGFVYEQYF. The CDR3 nucleotides read TGTGCCAGCAGCTTGAGGGGGCGGGGATTCGTCTACGAGCAGTACTTC. The entire variable domain, with the rest obtained from reference TRBV5-4 and TRBJ2-7, is as follows: ETGVTQSPTHLIKTRGQQVTLRCSSQSGHNTVSWYQQALGQGPQFIFQYYREEENGRGNFPPRFSGLQFPNYSSELNVNALELDDSALYLCASSLRGRGFVYEQYFGPGTRLTVT.

This rearrangement joins TRBV10-3 to TRBJ1-1; D is undetermined. The CDR3 sequence is 14 residues long. V was trimmed by 2 bases and J by 2 bases, leaving 9 bases between them. Per the germline V gene, CDR1 is ENHRY and CDR2 is SYGVKD. The chain's CDR3 is CAISEVGLNTEAFF. CDR3 nucleotides: TGTGCCATCAGTGAGGTAGGGTTAAACACTGAAGCTTTCTTT.